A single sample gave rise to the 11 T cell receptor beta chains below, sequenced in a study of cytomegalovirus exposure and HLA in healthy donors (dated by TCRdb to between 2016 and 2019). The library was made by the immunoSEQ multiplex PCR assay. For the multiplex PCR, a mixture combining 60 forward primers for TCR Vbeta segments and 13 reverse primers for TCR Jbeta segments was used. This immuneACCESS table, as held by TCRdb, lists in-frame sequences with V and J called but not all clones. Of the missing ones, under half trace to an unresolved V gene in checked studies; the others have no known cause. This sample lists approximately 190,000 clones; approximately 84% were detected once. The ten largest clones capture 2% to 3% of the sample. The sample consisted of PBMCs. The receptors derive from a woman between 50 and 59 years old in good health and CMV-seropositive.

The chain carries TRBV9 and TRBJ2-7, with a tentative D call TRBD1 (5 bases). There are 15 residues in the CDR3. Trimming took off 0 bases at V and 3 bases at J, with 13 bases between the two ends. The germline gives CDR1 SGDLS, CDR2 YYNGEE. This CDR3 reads CASSVGQLPIYEQYF. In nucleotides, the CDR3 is TGTGCCAGCAGCGTAGGACAGCTACCTATCTACGAGCAGTACTTC.

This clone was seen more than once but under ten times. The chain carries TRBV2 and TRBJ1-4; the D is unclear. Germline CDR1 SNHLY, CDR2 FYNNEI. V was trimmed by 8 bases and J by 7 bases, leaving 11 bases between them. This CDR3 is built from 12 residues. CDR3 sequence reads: CASSQLSEKLFF. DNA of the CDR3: TGTGCCAGCTCTCAGTTAAGTGAAAAACTGTTTTTT.

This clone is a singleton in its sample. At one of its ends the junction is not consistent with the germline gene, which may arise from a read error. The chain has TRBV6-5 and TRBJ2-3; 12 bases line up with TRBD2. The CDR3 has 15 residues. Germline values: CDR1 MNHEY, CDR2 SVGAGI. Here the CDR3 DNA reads TGTGCCAGCAGTGACTCTAGCGGGGGGGCAGATACGCAGTATTTT. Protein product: CASSDSSGGADTQYF.

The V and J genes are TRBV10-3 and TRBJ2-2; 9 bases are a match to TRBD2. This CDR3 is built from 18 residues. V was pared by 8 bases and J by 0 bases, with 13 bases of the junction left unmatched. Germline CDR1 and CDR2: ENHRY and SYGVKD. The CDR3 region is CAIRARGGATTNTGELFF. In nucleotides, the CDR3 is TGTGCCATCCGGGCCCGCGGGGGGGCCACCACGAACACCGGGGAGCTGTTTTTT.

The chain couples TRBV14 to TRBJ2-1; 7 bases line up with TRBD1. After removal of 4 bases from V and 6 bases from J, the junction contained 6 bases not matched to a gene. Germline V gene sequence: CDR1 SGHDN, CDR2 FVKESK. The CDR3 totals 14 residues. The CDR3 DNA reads TGTGCCAGCAGCCTACCACAGGGGTCCAATGAGCAGTTCTTC. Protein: CASSLPQGSNEQFF.

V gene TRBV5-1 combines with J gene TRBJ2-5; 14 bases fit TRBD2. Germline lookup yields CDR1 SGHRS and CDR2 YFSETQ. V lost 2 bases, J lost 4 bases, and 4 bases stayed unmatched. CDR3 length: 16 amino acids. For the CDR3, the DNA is TGCGCCAGCAGCTTAGAGACTAGCGGGGGGGCAGAGACCCAGTACTTC. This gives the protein CASSLETSGGAETQYF.

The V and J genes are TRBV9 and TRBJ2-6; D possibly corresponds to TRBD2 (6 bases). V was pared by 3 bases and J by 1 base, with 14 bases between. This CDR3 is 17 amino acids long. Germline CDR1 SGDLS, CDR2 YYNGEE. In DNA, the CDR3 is TGTGCCAGCAGCGGGGGGGACCCCAGATCTGGGGCCAACGTCCTGACTTTC. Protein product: CASSGGDPRSGANVLTF.

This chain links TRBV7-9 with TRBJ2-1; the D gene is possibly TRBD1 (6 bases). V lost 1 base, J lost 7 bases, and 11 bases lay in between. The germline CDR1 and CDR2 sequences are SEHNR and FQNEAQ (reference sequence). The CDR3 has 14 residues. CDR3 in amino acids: CASSLGGPANEQFF. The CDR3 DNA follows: TGTGCCAGCAGCTTAGGGGGGCCAGCAAATGAGCAGTTCTTC.

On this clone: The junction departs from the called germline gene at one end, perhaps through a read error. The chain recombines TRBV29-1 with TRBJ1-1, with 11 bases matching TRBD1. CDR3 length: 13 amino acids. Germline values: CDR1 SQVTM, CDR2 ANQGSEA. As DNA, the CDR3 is TGCAGCGGCAGGGACAGGGGGAACCCTGAAGCTTTCTTT. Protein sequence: CSGRDRGNPEAFF.

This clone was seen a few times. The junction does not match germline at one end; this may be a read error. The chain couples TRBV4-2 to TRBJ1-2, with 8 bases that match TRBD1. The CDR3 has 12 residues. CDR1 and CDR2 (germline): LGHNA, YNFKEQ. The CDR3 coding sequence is TGTGCCAGCAGCCAAGATAGGGACAGGATACTCTTC. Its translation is CASSQDRDRILF.

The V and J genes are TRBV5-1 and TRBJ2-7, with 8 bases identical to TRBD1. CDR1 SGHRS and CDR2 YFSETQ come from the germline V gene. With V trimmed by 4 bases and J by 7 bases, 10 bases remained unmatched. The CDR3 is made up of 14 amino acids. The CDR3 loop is CASSIRTGTGEQYF. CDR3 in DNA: TGCGCCAGCAGCATACGGACAGGGACTGGGGAGCAGTACTTC.